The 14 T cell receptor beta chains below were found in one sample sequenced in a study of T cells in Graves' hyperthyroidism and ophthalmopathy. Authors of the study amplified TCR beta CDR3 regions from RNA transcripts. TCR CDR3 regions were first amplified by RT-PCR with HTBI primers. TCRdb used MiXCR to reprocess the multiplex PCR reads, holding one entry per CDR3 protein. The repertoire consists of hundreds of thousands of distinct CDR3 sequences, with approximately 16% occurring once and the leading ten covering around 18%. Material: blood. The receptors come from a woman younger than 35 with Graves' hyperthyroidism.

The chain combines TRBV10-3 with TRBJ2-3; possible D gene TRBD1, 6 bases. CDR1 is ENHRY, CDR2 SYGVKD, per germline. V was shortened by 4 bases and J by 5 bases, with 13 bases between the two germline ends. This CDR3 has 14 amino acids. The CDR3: CAISGEQGRDTQYF. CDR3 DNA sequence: TGTGCCATCAGTGGGGAACAGGGCCGAGATACGCAGTATTTT.

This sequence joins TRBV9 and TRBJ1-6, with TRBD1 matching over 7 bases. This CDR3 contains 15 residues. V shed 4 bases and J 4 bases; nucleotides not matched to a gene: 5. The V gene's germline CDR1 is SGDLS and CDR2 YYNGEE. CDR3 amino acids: CASSPETGYNSPLHF. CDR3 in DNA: TGTGCCAGCAGCCCCGAGACAGGGTATAATTCACCCCTCCACTTT.

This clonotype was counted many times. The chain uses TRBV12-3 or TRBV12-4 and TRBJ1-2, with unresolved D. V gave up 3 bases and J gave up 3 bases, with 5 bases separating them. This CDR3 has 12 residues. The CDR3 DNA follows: TGTGCCAGCAGTTTTAGGGACTATGGCTACACCTTC. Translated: CASSFRDYGYTF.

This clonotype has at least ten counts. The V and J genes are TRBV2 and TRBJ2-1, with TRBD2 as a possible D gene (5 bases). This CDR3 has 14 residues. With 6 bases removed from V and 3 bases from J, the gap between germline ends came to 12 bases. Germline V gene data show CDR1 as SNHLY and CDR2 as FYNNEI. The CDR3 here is CASRTPRGYNEQFF. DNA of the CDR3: TGTGCCAGCAGAACCCCCCGGGGCTACAATGAGCAGTTCTTC. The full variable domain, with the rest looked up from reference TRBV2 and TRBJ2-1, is EPEVTQTPSHQVTQMGQEVILRCVPISNHLYFYWYRQILGQKVEFLVSFYNNEISEKSEIFDDQFSVERPDGSNFTLKIRSTKLEDSAMYFCASRTPRGYNEQFFGPGTRLTVL.

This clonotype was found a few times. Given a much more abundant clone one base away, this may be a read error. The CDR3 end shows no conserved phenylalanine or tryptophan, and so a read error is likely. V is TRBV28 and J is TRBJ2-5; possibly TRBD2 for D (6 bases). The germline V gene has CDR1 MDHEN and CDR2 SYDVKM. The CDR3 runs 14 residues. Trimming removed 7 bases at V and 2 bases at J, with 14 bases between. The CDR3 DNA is TGTGCCAGCATTCCACTAGCCACTCAAGAGACCCAGTACTCC. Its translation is CASIPLATQETQYS.

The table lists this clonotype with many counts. The CDR3 DNA reads TGTGCCAGCAGCTTACTACAGGCTGAAGCTTTCTTT. Amino acid sequence: CASSLLQAEAFF. The rearrangement joins TRBV13 to TRBJ1-1; maybe TRBD1 (5 bases). Trimming removed 2 bases at V and 6 bases at J, with 7 bases between. CDR1 and CDR2 from the germline V gene are PRHDT and FYEKMQ (reference sequence). The CDR3 extends over 12 amino acids.

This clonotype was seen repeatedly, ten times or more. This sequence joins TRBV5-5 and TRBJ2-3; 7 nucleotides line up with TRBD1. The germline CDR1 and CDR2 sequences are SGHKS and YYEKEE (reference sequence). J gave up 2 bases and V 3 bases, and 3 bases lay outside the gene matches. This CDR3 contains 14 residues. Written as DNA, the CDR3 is TGTGCCAGCAGCTCCGGGACAGCCACAGATACGCAGTATTTT. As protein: CASSSGTATDTQYF. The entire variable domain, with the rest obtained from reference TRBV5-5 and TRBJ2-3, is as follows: DAGVTQSPTHLIKTRGQQVTLRCSPISGHKSVSWYQQVLGQGPQFIFQYYEKEERGRGNFPDRFSARQFPNYSSELNVNALLLGDSALYLCASSSGTATDTQYFGPGTRLTVL.

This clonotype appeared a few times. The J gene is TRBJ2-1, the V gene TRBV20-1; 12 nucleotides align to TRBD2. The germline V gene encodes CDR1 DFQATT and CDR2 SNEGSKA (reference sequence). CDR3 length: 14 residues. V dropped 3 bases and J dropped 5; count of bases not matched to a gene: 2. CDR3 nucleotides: TGCAGTGCTAGGCGACTAGCGGGAGACAATGAGCAGTTCTTC. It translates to CSARRLAGDNEQFF.

Written as DNA, the CDR3 is TGTGCCAGCAGTCGACTAGCGGGGGTCAAAACCGGGGAGCTGTTTTTT. It codes for CASSRLAGVKTGELFF. The chain has TRBV6-1 and TRBJ2-2; 12 bases agree with TRBD2. The CDR3 has 16 residues. The germline CDR1 and CDR2 sequences are MNHNS and SASEGT. J lost 5 bases, V lost 5 bases, and 6 bases had no gene match.

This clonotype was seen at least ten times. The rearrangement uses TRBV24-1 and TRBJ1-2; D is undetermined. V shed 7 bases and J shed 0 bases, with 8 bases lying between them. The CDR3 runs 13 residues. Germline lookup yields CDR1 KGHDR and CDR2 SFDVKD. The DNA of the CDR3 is TGTGCCACCAGGGATGGAGCTAACTATGGCTACACCTTC. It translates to CATRDGANYGYTF.

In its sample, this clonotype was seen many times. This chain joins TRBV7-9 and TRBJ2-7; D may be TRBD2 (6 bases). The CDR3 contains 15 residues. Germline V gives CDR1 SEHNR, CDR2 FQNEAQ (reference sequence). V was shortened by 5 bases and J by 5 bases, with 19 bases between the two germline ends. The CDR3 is CASSHGRGILHEQYF. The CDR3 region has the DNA TGTGCCAGCAGCCATGGACGGGGGATACTGCACGAGCAGTACTTC.

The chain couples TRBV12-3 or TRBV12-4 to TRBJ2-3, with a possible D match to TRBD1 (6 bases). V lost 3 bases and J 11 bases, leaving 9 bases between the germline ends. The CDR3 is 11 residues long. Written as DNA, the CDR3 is TGTGCCAGCAGTTTGGACAGTGTGCAGTATTTT. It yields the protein CASSLDSVQYF.

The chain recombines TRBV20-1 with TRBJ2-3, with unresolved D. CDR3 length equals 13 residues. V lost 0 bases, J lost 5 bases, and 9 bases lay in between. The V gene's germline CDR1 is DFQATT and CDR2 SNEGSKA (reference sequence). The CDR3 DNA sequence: TGCAGTGCTAGAGACCGATTCCGAGATACGCAGTATTTT. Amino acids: CSARDRFRDTQYF.

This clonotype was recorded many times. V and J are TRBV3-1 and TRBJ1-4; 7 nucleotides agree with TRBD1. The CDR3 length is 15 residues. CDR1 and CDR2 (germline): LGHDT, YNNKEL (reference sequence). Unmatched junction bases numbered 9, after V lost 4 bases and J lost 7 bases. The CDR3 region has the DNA TGTGCCAGCAGCCTTTCACAGGGGCCCGGTGAAAAACTGTTTTTT. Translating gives CASSLSQGPGEKLFF.